The 28 T cell receptor beta chains below all came from one sample that was sequenced in a study of blood T cell repertoires in COVID-19. This table comes from immunoSEQ multiplex PCR, and its TCRdb copy is limited to in-frame clones, with some not included. This sample has fewer than 55,000 clones, with just under 90% found just once. The sample was peripheral blood. These receptors all come from a man older than 75 with active or convalescent COVID-19.

The gene calls are TRBV28 and TRBJ1-1, with a tentative D call TRBD1 (6 bases). This CDR3 contains 14 residues. Looked up from germline, CDR1 is MDHEN and CDR2 is SYDVKM. The V end lost 5 bases, the J end lost 1 base, and 11 bases lay between the germline ends. This chain's CDR3 is CASSLTQGNTEAFF. The CDR3 nucleotides read TGTGCCAGCAGTCTAACACAGGGGAACACTGAAGCTTTCTTT.

This chain uses TRBV10-3 with TRBJ2-1, with 10 bases matching TRBD1. After removal of 8 bases from V and 8 bases from J, the junction contained 6 bases not matched to a gene. Germline V gives CDR1 ENHRY, CDR2 SYGVKD. The CDR3 runs to 13 residues. CDR3 loop: CAIAGTGDDEQFF. The CDR3 nucleotides read TGTGCCATCGCCGGGACAGGGGATGATGAGCAGTTCTTC.

The chain combines TRBV28 with TRBJ1-1, with D unresolved. The germline V gene encodes CDR1 MDHEN and CDR2 SYDVKM. Trimming shortened V by 5 bases and J by 4 bases, and 14 bases separated the two germline ends. This CDR3 contains 14 residues. The CDR3 protein is CASSIRTEGTEAFF. CDR3 in DNA: TGTGCCAGCAGTATAAGGACCGAGGGCACTGAAGCTTTCTTT. The full variable domain, its missing parts supplied by reference TRBV28 and TRBJ1-1, is DVKVTQSSRYLVKRTGEKVFLECVQDMDHENMFWYRQDPGLGLRLIYFSYDVKMKEKGDIPEGYSVSREKKERFSLILESASTNQTSMYLCASSIRTEGTEAFFGQGTRLTVV.

This chain joins TRBV5-6 and TRBJ1-4; 11 bases are a match to TRBD1. The CDR3 loop spans 14 amino acids. V shed 3 bases and J 8 bases; nucleotides not matched to a gene: 3. Germline CDR1 reads SGHDT; CDR2 reads YYEEEE. CDR3 DNA: TGTGCCAGCAGCTCCGGGACAGGGGGAGAAAAACTGTTTTTT. Translation gives CASSSGTGGEKLFF. The full variable domain, completed using reference TRBV5-6 and TRBJ1-4, is DAGVTQSPTHLIKTRGQQVTLRCSPKSGHDTVSWYQQALGQGPQFIFQYYEEEERQRGNFPDRFSGHQFPNYSSELNVNALLLGDSALYLCASSSGTGGEKLFFGSGTQLSVL.

The chain employs TRBV6-5 and TRBJ1-5, with D possibly matching TRBD1 (6 bases). The V and J ends lost 3 bases and 1 base respectively, with 10 bases between them. Germline CDR1 is MNHEY and CDR2 is SVGAGI. The CDR3 totals 15 residues. CDR3 DNA sequence: TGTGCCAGCAGTTATTCAGGGGAAAGCAATCAGCCCCAGCATTTT. This codes for CASSYSGESNQPQHF.

V gene TRBV30 combines with J gene TRBJ1-2, with 8 bases matching TRBD1. Germline CDR1 reads GTSNPN; CDR2 reads SVGIG (reference sequence). The V gene end was trimmed by 0 bases and the J gene end by 3 bases; junction bases not matched to a gene: 6. The CDR3 totals 15 residues. CDR3 in DNA: TGTGCCTGGAGTGTCTTTTCAGGGGGCGACTATGGCTACACCTTC. Translation gives CAWSVFSGGDYGYTF. Using reference TRBV30 and TRBJ1-2 for the parts outside the CDR3, the full variable domain is SQTIHQWPATLVQPVGSPLSLECTVEGTSNPNLYWYRQAAGRGLQLLFYSVGIGQISSEVPQNLSASRPQDRQFILSSKKLLLSDSGFYLCAWSVFSGGDYGYTFGSGTRLTVV.

This clone was detected only once. The chain employs TRBV7-9 and TRBJ2-1; perhaps TRBD2 as D (5 bases). Trimming pared 1 base from V and 10 bases from J, leaving 8 bases between. CDR3 length equals 12 residues. Germline CDR1 is SEHNR and CDR2 is FQNEAQ (reference sequence). DNA of the CDR3: TGTGCCAGCAGCTTAGAGCGGAGGGAGCAGTTCTTC. Its translation: CASSLERREQFF.

Only a few counts were recorded for this clone. This chain connects TRBV7-2 to TRBJ2-5, with D possibly being TRBD2 (5 bases). Germline V lookup: CDR1 SGHTA, CDR2 FQGNSA. The V end lost 5 bases, the J end lost 2 bases, and 12 bases lay between the germline ends. This CDR3 region has 14 residues. In nucleotides, the CDR3 is TGTGCCAGCAGCCCGCAAAGCGGACAAGAGACCCAGTACTTC. This encodes CASSPQSGQETQYF.

The chain carries TRBV19 and TRBJ2-5; D remains ambiguous. V was pared by 6 bases and J by 5 bases, with 19 bases between. The length of the CDR3 is 15 residues. Germline CDR1 is LNHDA and CDR2 is SQIVND (reference sequence). The CDR3 sequence is CASRGSEARFETQYF. CDR3 DNA sequence: TGTGCCAGTAGAGGCAGCGAGGCGAGGTTTGAGACCCAGTACTTC.

The V gene is TRBV9, the J gene TRBJ2-7; TRBD2 aligns across 12 bases. With 4 bases clipped from V and 0 bases from J, the junction kept 5 bases outside the gene matches. CDR1 SGDLS and CDR2 YYNGEE come from the germline V gene. This CDR3 region has 16 residues. CDR3 DNA: TGTGCCAGCAGCAGCGAGACTAGCGGGAGCTCCTACGAGCAGTACTTC. Encoded protein: CASSSETSGSSYEQYF.

This sequence joins TRBV10-3 and TRBJ2-3; a possible D gene is TRBD2 (6 bases). Trimming pared 2 bases from V and 3 bases from J, leaving 27 bases between. The V gene's germline CDR1 is ENHRY and CDR2 SYGVKD. This CDR3 spans 20 amino acids. CDR3 region: CAISEPTKLSGLGITDTQYF. The DNA for the CDR3 is TGTGCCATCAGTGAGCCAACGAAGTTGTCGGGACTGGGGATTACAGATACGCAGTATTTT.

The rearrangement uses TRBV2 and TRBJ2-2, with D maybe TRBD2 (6 bases). Germline CDR1 and CDR2: SNHLY and FYNNEI. V lost 6 bases, J lost 8 bases, and 16 bases lay in between. The CDR3 extends over 14 amino acids. In nucleotides, the CDR3 is TGTGCCAGCAGGGTCGGGAGCACGCGGGGGGAGCTGTTTTTT. It yields the protein CASRVGSTRGELFF.

In DNA, the CDR3 is TGCGCCAGCAGCCAAGATCGTGACAGGGGGCTGGGCGTCGCAGATACGCAGTATTTT. Translation gives CASSQDRDRGLGVADTQYF. The chain has TRBV4-1 and TRBJ2-3; 10 nucleotides align to TRBD1. Trimming cost V 0 bases and J 4 bases; bases outside gene matches: 13. Germline V gene sequence: CDR1 MGHRA, CDR2 YSYEKL. The CDR3 is made up of 19 amino acids.

The chain couples TRBV2 to TRBJ2-5, with no clear D. Trimming removed 3 bases from V and 9 bases from J, with 14 bases in between. Germline CDR1 is SNHLY and CDR2 is FYNNEI. The CDR3 is 13 residues long. CDR3 protein: CASSDVGAVAQYF. As DNA, the CDR3 is TGTGCCAGCAGTGATGTGGGCGCCGTGGCCCAGTACTTC. The full variable domain, rest sourced from reference TRBV2 and TRBJ2-5, is EPEVTQTPSHQVTQMGQEVILRCVPISNHLYFYWYRQILGQKVEFLVSFYNNEISEKSEIFDDQFSVERPDGSNFTLKIRSTKLEDSAMYFCASSDVGAVAQYFGPGTRLLVL.

The J gene is TRBJ2-1, the V gene TRBV18, with 9 bases lining up with TRBD2. This CDR3 has 13 amino acids. The germline V gene encodes CDR1 KGHSH and CDR2 LQKENI. V gave up 4 bases and J gave up 8 bases; unmatched junction bases: 3. The CDR3: CASSLGGGDEQFF. In DNA, the CDR3 is TGTGCCAGCTCACTAGGCGGGGGGGATGAGCAGTTCTTC. The full variable domain, its missing parts supplied by reference TRBV18 and TRBJ2-1, is NAGVMQNPRHLVRRRGQEARLRCSPMKGHSHVYWYRQLPEEGLKFMVYLQKENIIDESGMPKERFSAEFPKEGPSILRIQQVVRGDSAAYFCASSLGGGDEQFFGPGTRLTVL.

This clone is a singleton in its sample. The chain couples TRBV4-2 to TRBJ2-3, with 13 bases that match TRBD2. The germline CDR1 and CDR2 sequences are LGHNA and YNFKEQ. The CDR3 totals 19 residues. V lost 0 bases and J lost 6; bases outside the gene matches: 12. CDR3 residues: CASSQDGHRTSGSTDTQYF. The CDR3 coding sequence is TGTGCCAGCAGCCAAGACGGTCATCGGACTAGCGGGAGTACCGATACGCAGTATTTT.

The rearrangement joins TRBV28 to TRBJ1-3; no clear D gene. This CDR3 has 14 residues. V was shortened by 9 bases and J by 0 bases, with 12 bases between the two germline ends. Germline loops: CDR1 MDHEN, CDR2 SYDVKM. CDR3 in amino acids: CASIEHLSGNTIYF. The CDR3 region has the DNA TGTGCCAGTATTGAACACCTCTCTGGAAACACCATATATTTT. The full variable domain, rest sourced from reference TRBV28 and TRBJ1-3, is DVKVTQSSRYLVKRTGEKVFLECVQDMDHENMFWYRQDPGLGLRLIYFSYDVKMKEKGDIPEGYSVSREKKERFSLILESASTNQTSMYLCASIEHLSGNTIYFGEGSWLTVV.

The chain links TRBV30 to TRBJ1-4; D unclear. Trimming stripped 5 bases from V and 7 bases from J, with 14 bases between. CDR1 GTSNPN and CDR2 SVGIG come from the germline V gene (reference sequence). The CDR3 has 13 residues. CDR3 protein: CAWGSRYPEKLFF. The CDR3 nucleotides read TGTGCCTGGGGGTCTAGATATCCTGAAAAACTGTTTTTT.

The rearrangement uses TRBV18 and TRBJ1-4, with 9 bases matching TRBD1. Germline V gene sequence: CDR1 KGHSH, CDR2 LQKENI. This CDR3 has 17 amino acids. Trimming at V came to 4 bases and at J to 6 bases, leaving 12 bases not matched to a gene. CDR3 sequence reads: CASSLNPGTGLHEKLFF. CDR3 sequence (DNA): TGTGCCAGCTCACTCAATCCCGGGACAGGGCTACATGAAAAACTGTTTTTT.

This chain connects TRBV5-1 to TRBJ1-2; 7 bases are a match to TRBD1. With V trimmed by 4 bases and J by 4 bases, 4 bases remained unmatched. The CDR3 is 13 residues long. CDR1 is SGHRS, CDR2 YFSETQ, per germline. CDR3 DNA sequence: TGCGCCAGCAGCGGGGGACAGACCTATGGCTACACCTTC. The encoded protein is CASSGGQTYGYTF.

The chain uses TRBV21-1 and TRBJ2-4; the DNA was not compared with TRBD2, the D call given in the table. TRBV21-1 is tagged as a pseudogene. The CDR3 contains 19 residues. This chain's CDR3 is CASSKARFRGGMAKNIQYF. CDR3 nucleotide sequence: TGTGCCAGCAGCAAAGCGCGATTCCGGGGAGGTATGGCCAAAAACATTCAGTACTTC.

V is TRBV3-1 (or the pseudogene TRBV3-2) and J is TRBJ2-1, with 8 positions matching TRBD2. The CDR3 consists of 14 residues. The germline V gene has CDR1 LGHDT and CDR2 YNNKEL (reference sequence). The ends lost 0 bases at V and 7 bases at J; junction bases unmatched: 2. DNA of the CDR3: TGTGCCAGCAGCCAAGACGGGGGGGTGAATGAGCAGTTCTTC. It encodes CASSQDGGVNEQFF.

This chain joins TRBV21-1 and TRBJ2-4; the D call of TRBD1 is as the table states it, not checked on the DNA. TRBV21-1 is a listed pseudogene. CDR3 size: 18 residues. The CDR3 loop reads CASSKEAGTGLSENIQYF. The CDR3 DNA is TGTGCCAGCAGCAAAGAGGCAGGGACAGGGCTGTCCGAAAACATTCAGTACTTC.

The chain combines TRBV7-9 with TRBJ1-5, with a possible D match to TRBD1 (6 bases). This CDR3 has 15 residues. V was clipped by 3 bases and J by 0 bases, with 9 bases between them. The germline V gene has CDR1 SEHNR and CDR2 FQNEAQ (reference sequence). CDR3 DNA sequence: TGTGCCAGCAGCTTGGCAGGGGATAGCAATCAGCCCCAGCATTTT. It yields the protein CASSLAGDSNQPQHF.

This chain joins TRBV10-3 and TRBJ2-7, with D possibly being TRBD1 (5 bases). Germline V gene lookup returns CDR1 ENHRY and CDR2 SYGVKD. V dropped 3 bases and J dropped 0 bases, with 15 bases sitting between them. The CDR3 has 16 amino acids. CDR3 amino acids: CAISELTVTHSYEQYF. The CDR3, as DNA: TGTGCCATCAGTGAACTGACAGTGACCCACTCCTACGAGCAGTACTTC.

The J gene is TRBJ2-1, the V gene TRBV7-9; 8 nucleotides line up with TRBD1. V was pared by 1 base and J by 14 bases, with 7 bases of the junction left unmatched. The germline CDR1 and CDR2 sequences are SEHNR and FQNEAQ (reference sequence). CDR3 size: 13 residues. The CDR3 DNA is TGTGCCAGCAGCTTAGAGACAGGGGTTGGGGAGTTCTTC. This gives the protein CASSLETGVGEFF.

This rearrangement joins TRBV7-7 to TRBJ2-7, with TRBD1 matching over 7 bases. CDR3 length equals 14 residues. The germline V gene has CDR1 SSHAT and CDR2 FNYEAQ (reference sequence). The V segment lost 5 bases and the J segment 4 bases; nucleotides outside the gene matches: 8. The CDR3 DNA reads TGTGCCAGCAGCCGACCGACAGGGTGGTACGAGCAGTACTTC. Its protein is CASSRPTGWYEQYF.

This chain links TRBV7-3 with TRBJ2-1; D gene uncertain. The germline V gene has CDR1 SGHTA and CDR2 FQGTGA. Trimming removed 2 bases at V and 5 bases at J, with 10 bases between. The CDR3 has 14 residues. Here the CDR3 reads CASSLLVTNNEQFF. CDR3 coding DNA: TGTGCCAGCAGCTTACTAGTCACAAACAATGAGCAGTTCTTC. Looking up the rest from reference TRBV7-3 and TRBJ2-1 gives the full variable domain: GAGVSQTPSNKVTEKGKYVELRCDPISGHTALYWYRQSLGQGPEFLIYFQGTGAADDSGLPNDRFFAVRPEGSVSTLKIQRTERGDSAVYLCASSLLVTNNEQFFGPGTRLTVL.